This passage covers 6 T cell receptor beta chains from one sample sequenced in a study of cytomegalovirus exposure and HLA in healthy donors. Primers for the PCR totalled 60 Vbeta and 13 Jbeta. Profiled with immunoSEQ multiplex PCR; TCRdb holds only in-frame clones, not every one. The sample consists of about 130,000 clones, around two thirds of them appearing once. Source material: PBMCs. These receptors came from a man younger than 35 in good health and CMV-seropositive.

CDR3 nucleotide sequence: TGCGCCAGCAGCAGAACCGGGGGACAAGAGACCCAGTACTTC. Translation: CASSRTGGQETQYF. The chain carries TRBV5-1 and TRBJ2-5, with a possible D match to TRBD2 (6 bases). The CDR3 consists of 14 residues. Germline V CDR1 and CDR2: SGHRS, YFSETQ. Between the trimmed V and J ends, which lost 4 bases and 2 bases, there was a span of 12 bases.

About this clone: This sample also contains other DNA sequences that code for the same CDR3. The rearrangement joins TRBV5-6 to TRBJ1-2; D call uncertain. This CDR3 has 14 amino acids. Trimming left V 0 bases short and J 2 bases short, with 8 bases between. The germline CDR1 and CDR2 sequences are SGHDT and YYEEEE. CDR3 protein: CASSLGGENYGYTF. The CDR3 nucleotides read TGTGCCAGCAGCTTGGGTGGGGAGAACTATGGCTACACCTTC.

The chain employs TRBV10-2 and TRBJ1-5; TRBD1 matches at 10 bases. Germline CDR1 is WSHSY and CDR2 is SAAADI. V lost 3 bases, J lost 0 bases, and 5 bases stayed unmatched. The CDR3 length is 17 residues. The DNA of the CDR3 is TGCGCCAGCAGTGACCGGGACAGGGGCGTTAGCAATCAGCCCCAGCATTTT. Amino acid sequence: CASSDRDRGVSNQPQHF.

In its sample, this clone was seen a few times. The chain uses TRBV5-1 and TRBJ1-3; D is possibly TRBD1 (6 bases). CDR3 size: 15 residues. Germline CDR1 reads SGHRS; CDR2 reads YFSETQ. V lost 3 bases and J 4 bases, leaving 14 bases between the germline ends. The DNA of the CDR3 is TGCGCCAGCAGCTCGTCAGGGGTCCTGGGAAACACCATATATTTT. This translates into CASSSSGVLGNTIYF.

V is TRBV29-1 and J is TRBJ1-2; no definite D call. CDR1 is SQVTM and CDR2 is ANQGSEA in the germline V gene. The V gene lost 3 bases and the J gene lost 3 bases, with 11 bases spanning the gap. The CDR3 is 13 amino acids. The CDR3 nucleotides are TGCAGCGTTGAGGAGGATCCCGACTATGGCTACACCTTC. Residues: CSVEEDPDYGYTF.

The genes are TRBV11-1 and TRBJ2-2; D is unresolved. The length of the CDR3 is 12 residues. V lost 5 bases to trimming and J lost 5 bases, with 6 bases between them. Germline-derived CDR1 and CDR2 are SGHAT and FQDESV (reference sequence). CDR3: CASSVLTGELFF. CDR3 sequence (DNA): TGTGCCAGCAGCGTACTGACCGGGGAGCTGTTTTTT.